This record looks at one TCR beta chain sequence and its context. Antigen specificity is unknown. The data are from a study of T cell responses to AZD1222 COVID-19 vaccine. Overall study: Second-dose groups at about 4 or about 12 weeks were pooled. The study's findings and limits: The reported proportion of spike-specific TCRs targeting unmutated variant regions was nearly half. After two AZD1222 doses, spike-specific TCR breadth and depth rose versus day 0. Clonal diversity may have been underestimated in mostly white British donors.

The V end was cut by 2 bases, the J end by 10 bases, with 15 bases between. CDR3 length: 15 residues. Per germline, CDR1 MNHEY and CDR2 SMNVEV (reference sequence). The assay was immunoSEQ multiplex PCR, and TCRdb's table has in-frame clones only and misses some. The profile shows 100,000 to 150,000 clones, roughly 90% of them singletons. This clonotype was sampled from an adult in good health. The chain joins TRBV27 to TRBJ1-6, with TRBD1 as a possible D gene (5 bases). Material: peripheral blood, obtained on day 0 of AZD1222 vaccination. Here the CDR3 DNA reads TGTGCCAGCAGTTTACGGGGCAGGGAGATGTCACCCCTCCACTTT. Translated: CASSLRGREMSPLHF.